This T cell receptor (beta chain) was recorded in a study of patients and donors after allogeneic stem cell transplantation. To note about this clonotype: One end of the junction is discordant with germline, which a read error may explain.

From the RT-PCR reads, TCRdb called clonotypes with MiXCR, one entry per CDR3 protein. The sample contains some 960,000 distinct CDR3 sequences, more than 15% of which appear only once. Sequencing was done on a sample of blood, either unsorted or a sorted T cell fraction (not recorded which). The TCR was taken from a human donor who was either an allogeneic HSCT recipient or a stem cell or donor lymphocyte infusion donor (not recorded which). It is not recorded whose cells these are; they may come from a transplant donor.

This chain's CDR3 is CASSQSLAGGQGTQYF. CDR3 bases: TGTGCCAGCAGCCAAAGCCTAGCGGGGGGGCAAGGGACCCAGTACTTC. The chain employs TRBV3-1 and TRBJ2-5; 12 nucleotides line up with TRBD2. In germline, CDR1 is LGHDT, CDR2 YNNKEL (reference sequence). CDR3 length: 16 residues.